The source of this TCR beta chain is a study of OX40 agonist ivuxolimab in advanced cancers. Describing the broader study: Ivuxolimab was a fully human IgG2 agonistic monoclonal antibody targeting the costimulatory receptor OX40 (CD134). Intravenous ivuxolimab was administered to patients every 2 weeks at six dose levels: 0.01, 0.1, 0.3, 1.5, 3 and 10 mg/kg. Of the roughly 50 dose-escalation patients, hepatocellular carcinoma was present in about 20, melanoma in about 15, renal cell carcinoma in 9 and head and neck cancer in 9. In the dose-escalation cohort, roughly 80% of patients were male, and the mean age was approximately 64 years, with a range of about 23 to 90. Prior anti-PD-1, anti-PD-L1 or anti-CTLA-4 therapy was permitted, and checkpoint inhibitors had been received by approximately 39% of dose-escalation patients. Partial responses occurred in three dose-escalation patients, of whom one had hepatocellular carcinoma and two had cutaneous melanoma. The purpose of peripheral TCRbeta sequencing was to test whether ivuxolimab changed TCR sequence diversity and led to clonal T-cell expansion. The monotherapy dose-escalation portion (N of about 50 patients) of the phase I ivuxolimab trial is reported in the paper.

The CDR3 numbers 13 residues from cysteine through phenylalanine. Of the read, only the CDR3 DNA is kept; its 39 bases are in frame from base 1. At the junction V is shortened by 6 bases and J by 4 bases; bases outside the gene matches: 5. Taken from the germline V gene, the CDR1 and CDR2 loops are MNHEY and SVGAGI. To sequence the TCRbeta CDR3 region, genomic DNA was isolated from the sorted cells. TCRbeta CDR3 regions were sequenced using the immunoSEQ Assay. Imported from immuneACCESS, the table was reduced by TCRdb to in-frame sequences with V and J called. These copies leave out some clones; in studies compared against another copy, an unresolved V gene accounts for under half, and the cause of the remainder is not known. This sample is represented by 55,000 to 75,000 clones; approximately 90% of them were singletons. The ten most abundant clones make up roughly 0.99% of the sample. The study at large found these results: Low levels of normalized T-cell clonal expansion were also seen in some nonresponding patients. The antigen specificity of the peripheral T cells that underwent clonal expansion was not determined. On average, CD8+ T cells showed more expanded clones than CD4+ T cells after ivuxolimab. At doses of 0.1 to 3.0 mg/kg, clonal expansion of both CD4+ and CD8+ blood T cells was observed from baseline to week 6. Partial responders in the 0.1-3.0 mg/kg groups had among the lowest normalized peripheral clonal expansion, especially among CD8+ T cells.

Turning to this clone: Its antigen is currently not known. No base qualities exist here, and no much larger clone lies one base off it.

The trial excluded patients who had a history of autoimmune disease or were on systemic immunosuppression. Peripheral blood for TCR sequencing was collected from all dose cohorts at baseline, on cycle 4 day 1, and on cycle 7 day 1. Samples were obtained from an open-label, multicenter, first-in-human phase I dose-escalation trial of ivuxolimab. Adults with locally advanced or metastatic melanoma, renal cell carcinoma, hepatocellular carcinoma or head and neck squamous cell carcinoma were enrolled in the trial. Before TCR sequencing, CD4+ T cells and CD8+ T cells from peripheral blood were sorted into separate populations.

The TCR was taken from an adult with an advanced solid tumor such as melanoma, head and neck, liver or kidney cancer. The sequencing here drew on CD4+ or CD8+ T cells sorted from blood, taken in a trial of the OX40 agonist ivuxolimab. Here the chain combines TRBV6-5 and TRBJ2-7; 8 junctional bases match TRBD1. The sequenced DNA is TGTGCCAGCAGCCGGGACAGGAGTTACGAGCAGTACTTC. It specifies CASSRDRSYEQYF.